These 3 T cell receptor beta chains came from one sample sequenced in a study of PD-1 blockade in classical Hodgkin lymphoma (TCRdb year 2020). Libraries came from the immunoSEQ multiplex PCR assay. Imported from immuneACCESS, the table was reduced by TCRdb to in-frame sequences with V and J called. These copies leave out some clones; in studies compared against another copy, an unresolved V gene accounts for under half, and the cause of the remainder is not known. Present in this sample are 4,000 or so clones, approximately 90% of which were seen just once. The ten top clones hold approximately 0.96% of the sample. Taken with the paper, the label for time point translates to: cycle 1 day 1 (C1D1), immediately before nivolumab initiation. Every trial patient had relapsed following autologous stem cell transplantation, and prior brentuximab vedotin exposure was what differed among cohorts A, B and C. Magnetic negative selection with a Miltenyi CD4+ T cell isolation kit was used to purify CD4+ T cells from thawed PBMCs.

Sequencing was performed on CD4+ T cells from blood, taken at baseline. These receptors originate from a human donor with classical Hodgkin lymphoma.

V and J are TRBV15 and TRBJ1-2; the D is unclear. Germline lookup yields CDR1 LNHNV and CDR2 YYDKDF (reference sequence). This CDR3 has 14 residues. Deletions cut 1 base from V and 1 base from J, with 7 bases between. The DNA of the CDR3 is TGTGCCACCAGCAGAGGCGGGAATAACTATGGCTACACCTTC. Translation: CATSRGGNNYGYTF.

This clone was observed a single time. V is TRBV7-8 and J is TRBJ1-3; the match to TRBD1 covers 7 bases. The CDR3 has 16 amino acids. Germline V gene sequence: CDR1 SGHVS, CDR2 FQNEAQ. Unmatched junction bases numbered 6, after V lost 3 bases and J lost 1 base. Here the CDR3 DNA reads TGTGCCAGCAGCTTTTACCCAGGGGGTTCTGGAAACACCATATATTTT. Amino acid sequence: CASSFYPGGSGNTIYF.

The chain is built from TRBV6-5 and TRBJ1-1, with D tentatively TRBD1 (5 bases). With 5 bases removed from V and 5 bases from J, the gap between germline ends came to 18 bases. This CDR3 has 15 amino acids. Germline V gene sequence: CDR1 MNHEY, CDR2 SVGAGI. The CDR3 DNA reads as TGTGCCAGCAGTGCTTCTTTTTCGGGGGGGACTGAAGCTTTCTTT. Translating it yields CASSASFSGGTEAFF.